Presented here are 4 T cell receptor beta chains from one specimen sequenced in a study of blood T cell repertoires in COVID-19. The method was immunoSEQ multiplex PCR; TCRdb's version includes in-frame clones alone and lacks a portion of them. The table lists some 74,000 clones, roughly 84% of them singletons, with less than 8% in the top ten. The sequencing sample was made of peripheral blood. Every receptor here comes from a man between 50 and 59 years old with active COVID-19.

V is TRBV10-3 and J is TRBJ2-6; 9 bases agree with TRBD1. The V segment lost 4 bases and the J segment 2 bases; nucleotides outside the gene matches: 12. From germline, CDR1 is ENHRY and CDR2 SYGVKD. The CDR3 has 19 amino acids. The chain's CDR3 is CAISGGGQGSFPGANVLTF. The CDR3 coding sequence is TGTGCCATCAGTGGAGGAGGACAGGGGAGTTTCCCTGGGGCCAACGTCCTGACTTTC.

The chain links TRBV9 to TRBJ2-4; the D gene is possibly TRBD2 (6 bases). CDR3 size: 15 residues. Germline CDR1 is SGDLS and CDR2 is YYNGEE. V was pared by 0 bases and J by 3 bases, with 10 bases between. CDR3 coding DNA: TGTGCCAGCAGCGTAGATATCGGGGGCAAAAACATTCAGTACTTC. It is translated as CASSVDIGGKNIQYF.

The chain is built from TRBV5-1 and TRBJ1-5, with a possible D match to TRBD1 (5 bases). Trimming cost V 4 bases and J 2 bases, with 13 bases left between them. The CDR3 totals 15 residues. Germline V lookup: CDR1 SGHRS, CDR2 YFSETQ. The CDR3 loop reads CASSPVGGGNQPQHF. CDR3 in DNA: TGCGCCAGCAGCCCGGTCGGGGGAGGCAATCAGCCCCAGCATTTT.

The chain couples TRBV5-1 to TRBJ2-7, with 7 bases lining up with TRBD2. This CDR3 is 15 amino acids long. Germline V gene lookup returns CDR1 SGHRS and CDR2 YFSETQ. V shed 0 bases and J 3 bases; nucleotides not matched to a gene: 6. This CDR3 is CASSLAGGGGYEQYF. CDR3 coding DNA: TGCGCCAGCAGCTTGGCCGGCGGCGGGGGCTACGAGCAGTACTTC.